The 32 T cell receptor beta chains below come from one sample, sequenced in a study of shared clonotypes between healthy human individuals. Here immunoSEQ multiplex PCR was the method, and the copy in TCRdb shows in-frame clones only, minus some. The profile shows roughly 1.4 million clones, approximately 98.5% of them singletons. The sequenced sample consisted of naive CD4+ T cells sorted from blood. Stated subset: CD45RA+ positively selected. The source is a man under 40 in good health.

The genes are TRBV18 and TRBJ2-5, with TRBD2 matching over 13 bases. Trimming removed 2 bases from V and 5 bases from J; junction bases left unmatched: 5. This CDR3 is built from 16 residues. Germline assignment: CDR1 KGHSH and CDR2 LQKENI. The CDR3 DNA follows: TGTGCCAGCTCACCAGGGGGACTAGCGGGACCCGAGACCCAGTACTTC. This codes for CASSPGGLAGPETQYF.

The CDR3 loop is CASSSATGGTGELFF. For the CDR3, the DNA is TGTGCCAGCAGCTCCGCGACAGGGGGCACCGGGGAGCTGTTTTTT. V usage is TRBV11-2 and J usage is TRBJ2-2, with 9 bases matching TRBD1. Trimming cost V 4 bases and J 4 bases; bases outside gene matches: 4. Germline CDR1 is SGHAT and CDR2 is FQNNGV. The CDR3 consists of 15 residues.

The J gene is TRBJ1-2, the V gene TRBV10-3; TRBD1 aligns across 12 bases. Germline values: CDR1 ENHRY, CDR2 SYGVKD. With 6 bases clipped from V and 4 bases from J, the junction kept 18 bases outside the gene matches. The CDR3 has 19 residues. The CDR3 DNA follows: TGTGCCATCAGCGTTTCCAATCCGGGACAGGGGGCTTTCAGCTATGGCTACACCTTC. It yields the protein CAISVSNPGQGAFSYGYTF.

The chain uses TRBV18 and TRBJ1-4; 11 bases fit TRBD1. Germline values: CDR1 KGHSH, CDR2 LQKENI. V lost 3 bases, J lost 8 bases, and 5 bases stayed unmatched. This CDR3 has 15 residues. The chain's CDR3 is CASSPGQGADEKLFF. CDR3 DNA: TGTGCCAGCTCACCCGGACAGGGGGCGGACGAAAAACTGTTTTTT.

The rearrangement uses TRBV7-3 and TRBJ2-1, with 9 bases lining up with TRBD2. V was clipped by 5 bases and J by 4 bases; unmatched bases: 12. The CDR3 has 17 residues. The germline gives CDR1 SGHTA, CDR2 FQGTGA. CDR3: CASSIQAAGGVYNEQFF. The CDR3 nucleotides are TGTGCCAGCAGCATTCAAGCCGCGGGAGGGGTTTACAATGAGCAGTTCTTC.

This clone was counted once. The chain recombines TRBV2 with TRBJ1-5; D gene unclear. Germline V lookup: CDR1 SNHLY, CDR2 FYNNEI. This CDR3 is built from 12 residues. V was clipped by 1 base and J by 9 bases, with 7 bases between them. CDR3 DNA sequence: TGTGCCAGCAGTGAAGGGGTTGGGCCCCAGCATTTT. It encodes CASSEGVGPQHF.

Note on this clone: This CDR3 is also generated by other DNA sequences in the sample. The rearrangement links TRBV5-6 to TRBJ1-5; D perhaps matches TRBD1 (5 bases). Looked up from germline, CDR1 is SGHDT and CDR2 is YYEEEE. With 1 base removed from V and 4 bases from J, the gap between germline ends came to 9 bases. The length of the CDR3 is 14 residues. The CDR3 DNA is TGTGCCAGCAGCTTGACAGGCGGGAATCAGCCCCAGCATTTT. It specifies CASSLTGGNQPQHF.

The chain employs TRBV4-1 and TRBJ2-2; D possibly corresponds to TRBD1 (5 bases). The CDR3 length is 16 residues. Germline loops: CDR1 MGHRA, CDR2 YSYEKL. Deletions cut 0 bases from V and 0 bases from J, with 8 bases between. Here the CDR3 reads CASSQEQAPNTGELFF. The CDR3 DNA is TGCGCCAGCAGCCAAGAACAGGCTCCGAACACCGGGGAGCTGTTTTTT.

This rearrangement joins TRBV6-6 to TRBJ2-3; D is perhaps TRBD2 (5 bases). The CDR3 is made up of 12 amino acids. Germline V gene lookup returns CDR1 MNHNY and CDR2 SVGAGI (reference sequence). V lost 7 bases and J 5 bases, leaving 10 bases between the germline ends. The CDR3, as DNA: TGTGCCAGCACTAGGAGGAGAGATACGCAGTATTTT. This translates into CASTRRRDTQYF.

The chain employs TRBV15 and TRBJ1-2; 7 nucleotides agree with TRBD1. Germline CDR1 is LNHNV and CDR2 is YYDKDF (reference sequence). The CDR3 contains 16 residues. Trimming took 0 bases from V and 4 from J; bases not matched to a gene: 8. CDR3 region: CATSRDRGQDLYGYTF. The CDR3 bases are TGTGCCACCAGCAGAGATAGAGGACAGGACCTCTATGGCTACACCTTC.

The chain uses TRBV4-3 and TRBJ2-7; D remains ambiguous. Germline CDR1 and CDR2: LGHNA and YSLEER. The CDR3 is 13 amino acids. V lost 2 bases and J lost 1, with 6 bases in between. The CDR3 loop reads CASSQLDSYEQYF. The CDR3 DNA reads TGCGCCAGCAGCCAACTGGATTCCTACGAGCAGTACTTC.

The genes are TRBV29-1 and TRBJ2-3; 8 bases line up with TRBD2. Germline assignment: CDR1 SQVTM and CDR2 ANQGSEA. This CDR3 contains 15 residues. The V gene end was trimmed by 4 bases and the J gene end by 3 bases; junction bases not matched to a gene: 9. CDR3 residues: CSVVSGSGVTDTQYF. The DNA for the CDR3 is TGCAGCGTTGTGAGCGGGAGTGGTGTTACAGATACGCAGTATTTT.

The DNA for the CDR3 is TGTGCCAGCAGCGCCACCTACGAGCAGTACTTC. Protein sequence: CASSATYEQYF. This chain links TRBV7-9 with TRBJ2-7; D call uncertain. Germline assignment: CDR1 SEHNR and CDR2 FQNEAQ (reference sequence). The germline V and J ends were trimmed by 5 bases and 2 bases, with 4 bases remaining between them. The CDR3 totals 11 residues.

This clone was seen a single time. The chain employs TRBV18 and TRBJ1-1; unclear D gene. Germline V gene data show CDR1 as KGHSH and CDR2 as LQKENI. V lost 6 bases and J 3 bases, leaving 8 bases between the germline ends. The CDR3 loop spans 12 amino acids. The CDR3 DNA reads as TGTGCCAGCTCGCAGGCTGACACTGAAGCTTTCTTT. Residues: CASSQADTEAFF. Full variable domain (rest looked up from reference TRBV18 and TRBJ1-1): NAGVMQNPRHLVRRRGQEARLRCSPMKGHSHVYWYRQLPEEGLKFMVYLQKENIIDESGMPKERFSAEFPKEGPSILRIQQVVRGDSAAYFCASSQADTEAFFGQGTRLTVV.

The CDR3 spells CASSESTGRTDTQYF. CDR3 bases: TGTGCCAGCAGTGAATCAACAGGCCGCACAGATACGCAGTATTTT. V gene TRBV6-1 combines with J gene TRBJ2-3; tentatively, D is TRBD1 (5 bases). This CDR3 contains 15 residues. The germline V and J ends were trimmed by 2 bases and 1 base, with 10 bases remaining between them. Looked up from germline, CDR1 is MNHNS and CDR2 is SASEGT.

V and J are TRBV10-1 and TRBJ2-5; weak D call: TRBD2 (5 bases). The germline gives CDR1 WNHNN, CDR2 SYGVQD (reference sequence). The CDR3 has 14 residues. V dropped 2 bases and J dropped 10 bases, with 17 bases sitting between them. CDR3: CASSERAPSGYQYF. Written as DNA, the CDR3 is TGCGCCAGCAGTGAGAGGGCCCCCAGCGGTTACCAGTACTTC.

CDR3 region: CASSQIHSGLAGVADTDTQYF. For the CDR3, the DNA is TGCGCCAGCAGCCAGATACACTCGGGACTAGCGGGTGTGGCAGACACAGATACGCAGTATTTT. V and J are TRBV4-3 and TRBJ2-3; TRBD2 agrees at 12 bases. Germline V CDR1 and CDR2: LGHNA, YSLEER. This CDR3 has 21 residues. Trimming at V came to 3 bases and at J to 2 bases, leaving 18 bases not matched to a gene.

The V call is TRBV18, the J call TRBJ1-1; D is uncertain. CDR1 is KGHSH and CDR2 is LQKENI in the germline V gene. With 6 bases removed from V and 1 base from J, the gap between germline ends came to 15 bases. The CDR3 extends over 15 amino acids. The CDR3 is CASSLGGWGNTEAFF. DNA of the CDR3: TGTGCCAGCTCCCTGGGCGGGTGGGGGAACACTGAAGCTTTCTTT.

V gene TRBV19 combines with J gene TRBJ2-5; either TRBD1 or TRBD2 may supply D (5 bases each). CDR3 length: 15 residues. Looked up from germline, CDR1 is LNHDA and CDR2 is SQIVND (reference sequence). The V gene lost 1 base and the J gene lost 2 bases, with 11 bases spanning the gap. CDR3 in amino acids: CASSIGGAPQETQYF. In DNA form, the CDR3 reads TGTGCCAGTAGTATAGGAGGGGCGCCTCAAGAGACCCAGTACTTC. The variable domain in full, completed from reference TRBV19 and TRBJ2-5, reads DGGITQSPKYLFRKEGQNVTLSCEQNLNHDAMYWYRQDPGQGLRLIYYSQIVNDFQKGDIAEGYSVSREKKESFPLTVTSAQKNPTAFYLCASSIGGAPQETQYFGPGTRLLVL.

V gene TRBV9 combines with J gene TRBJ2-2, with TRBD2 identical over 9 bases. With V trimmed by 0 bases and J by 4 bases, 1 base remained unmatched. The CDR3 covers 15 residues. CDR1 and CDR2 (germline): SGDLS, YYNGEE. CDR3 amino acids: CASSVELAGTGELFF. CDR3 bases: TGTGCCAGCAGCGTAGAACTAGCGGGCACCGGGGAGCTGTTTTTT.

This clone was recorded only once. This chain uses TRBV7-2 with TRBJ1-5; D is undetermined. Germline values: CDR1 SGHTA, CDR2 FQGNSA. The V gene lost 5 bases and the J gene lost 6 bases, with 14 bases spanning the gap. The CDR3 loop spans 14 amino acids. The CDR3 region is CASSAGYITQPQHF. In DNA form, the CDR3 reads TGTGCCAGCAGCGCGGGGTACATTACTCAGCCCCAGCATTTT.

Comment on this clone: One end of the junction is discordant with germline, which a read error may explain. V is TRBV7-7 and J is TRBJ2-5; possibly TRBD2 for D (6 bases). Germline lookup yields CDR1 SSHAT and CDR2 FNYEAQ (reference sequence). CDR3 size: 14 residues. CDR3: CASSLVAAQETQYF. CDR3 sequence (DNA): TGTGCTAGCAGCTTGGTAGCGGCCCAAGAGACCCAGTACTTC.

Written as DNA, the CDR3 is TGTGCCAGTATGGAGGACAGGGTCAACACCGGGGAGCTGTTTTTT. Amino acids: CASMEDRVNTGELFF. The chain employs TRBV19 and TRBJ2-2; 8 nucleotides match TRBD1. The CDR3 spans 15 residues. Germline V lookup: CDR1 LNHDA, CDR2 SQIVND (reference sequence). J gave up 2 bases and V 7 bases, and 6 bases lay outside the gene matches.

V and J are TRBV10-2 and TRBJ2-7; 7 bases align to TRBD1. Germline V gives CDR1 WSHSY, CDR2 SAAADI. Unmatched junction bases numbered 11, after V lost 3 bases and J lost 3 bases. The CDR3 consists of 16 residues. The CDR3 nucleotides are TGCGCCAGCAGTGATAACAGGGGCGTCTCTGGCTACGAGCAGTACTTC. This translates into CASSDNRGVSGYEQYF.

The chain uses TRBV10-3 and TRBJ2-7; tentatively, D is TRBD1 (7 bases). Germline CDR1 ENHRY, CDR2 SYGVKD. The CDR3 spans 15 residues. The V end was cut by 7 bases, the J end by 7 bases, with 23 bases between. The CDR3 bases are TGTGCCATCACCCAGGGGGGAGTTGGGGCGGAAGAGCAGTACTTC. Amino acids: CAITQGGVGAEEQYF.

This sequence joins TRBV29-1 and TRBJ1-1, with 8 positions matching TRBD1. The CDR3 spans 14 residues. The junction had 6 bases not matched to a gene; V was cut back by 3 bases and J by 3 bases. Germline values: CDR1 SQVTM, CDR2 ANQGSEA. The CDR3 is CSVDEQGAHTEAFF. CDR3 nucleotides: TGCAGCGTTGATGAGCAGGGGGCGCACACTGAAGCTTTCTTT.

This chain's CDR3 is CASSQPGRGNTGELFF. As DNA, the CDR3 is TGTGCCAGCAGCCAACCGGGACGGGGGAACACCGGGGAGCTGTTTTTT. This rearrangement joins TRBV2 to TRBJ2-2; D possibly uses TRBD1 or TRBD2 (5 bases each). With 6 bases removed from V and 1 base from J, the gap between germline ends came to 15 bases. CDR1 SNHLY and CDR2 FYNNEI come from the germline V gene. The CDR3 loop spans 16 amino acids.

This clone was detected only once. The chain uses TRBV7-2 and TRBJ2-1, with 7 bases that match TRBD2. The CDR3 spans 16 residues. Germline loops: CDR1 SGHTA, CDR2 FQGNSA. J gave up 8 bases and V 1 base, and 11 bases lay outside the gene matches. The CDR3 DNA sequence: TGTGCCAGCAGCTTAGTTATGAGCGGGGAGGGTTATGAGCAGTTCTTC. The encoded protein is CASSLVMSGEGYEQFF. The full variable domain, in which reference TRBV7-2 and TRBJ2-1 provide the parts outside the CDR3, is GAGVSQSPSNKVTEKGKDVELRCDPISGHTALYWYRQSLGQGLEFLIYFQGNSAPDKSGLPSDRFSAERTGGSVSTLTIQRTQQEDSAVYLCASSLVMSGEGYEQFFGPGTRLTVL.

V gene TRBV7-9 combines with J gene TRBJ2-7; TRBD2 aligns across 12 bases. The V and J ends lost 3 bases and 3 bases, in that order; junction bases with no gene match: 9. Germline lookup yields CDR1 SEHNR and CDR2 FQNEAQ (reference sequence). This CDR3 spans 17 amino acids. The CDR3 reads CASSFLAGGQKFYEQYF. The CDR3 region has the DNA TGTGCCAGCAGCTTCCTAGCGGGAGGGCAAAAATTCTACGAGCAGTACTTC.

The chain uses TRBV15 and TRBJ2-3; D tentatively fits TRBD1 or TRBD2 (5 bases each). The CDR3 runs to 16 residues. The V gene lost 6 bases and the J gene lost 0 bases, with 16 bases spanning the gap. Germline CDR1 reads LNHNV; CDR2 reads YYDKDF (reference sequence). The CDR3 loop reads CATSRGTSTSTDTQYF. In DNA, the CDR3 is TGTGCCACCAGTCGAGGGACGTCGACTAGCACAGATACGCAGTATTTT.

J is TRBJ2-3 and V is TRBV4-1, with 9 bases aligning to TRBD2. V trimming: 3 bases; J trimming: 0 bases; junction bases outside the gene matches: 4. The CDR3 is 16 amino acids. CDR1 MGHRA and CDR2 YSYEKL come from the germline V gene. CDR3 loop: CASSHPSGKSTDTQYF. The CDR3 nucleotides are TGCGCCAGCAGCCATCCTAGCGGGAAAAGCACAGATACGCAGTATTTT.

This sequence joins TRBV7-9 and TRBJ1-1; D is possibly TRBD1 (5 bases). Germline lookup yields CDR1 SEHNR and CDR2 FQNEAQ (reference sequence). The CDR3 covers 15 residues. V was clipped by 5 bases and J by 4 bases, with 17 bases between them. This CDR3 is CASSSRERDFTEAFF. The CDR3 DNA reads TGTGCCAGCAGCAGCCGGGAAAGGGACTTCACTGAAGCTTTCTTT.